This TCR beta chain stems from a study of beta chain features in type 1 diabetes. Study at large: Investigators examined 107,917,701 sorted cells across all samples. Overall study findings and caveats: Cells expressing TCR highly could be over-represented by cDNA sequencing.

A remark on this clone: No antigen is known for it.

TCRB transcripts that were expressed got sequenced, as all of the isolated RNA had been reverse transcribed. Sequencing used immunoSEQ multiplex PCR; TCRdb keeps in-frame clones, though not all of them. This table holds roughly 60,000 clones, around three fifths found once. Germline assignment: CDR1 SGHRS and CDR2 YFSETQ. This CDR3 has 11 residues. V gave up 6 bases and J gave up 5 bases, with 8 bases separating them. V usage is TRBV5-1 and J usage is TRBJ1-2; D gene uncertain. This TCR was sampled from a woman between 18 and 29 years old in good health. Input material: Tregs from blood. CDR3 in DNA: TGCGCCAGCACAGGCGGGTATGGCTACACCTTC. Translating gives CASTGGYGYTF.